Shown below are 9 T cell receptor beta chains from a single sample sequenced in a study of blood T cells in healthy people across ages. A second about 6 to 11 cycle PCR used barcoded and J-beta primers. MiXCR, run by TCRdb on the 5' RACE reads, gives a single entry per CDR3 protein. The table has around 1,500,000 distinct CDR3 sequences, roughly 27% seen once. Sequencing was done on a sample of blood. The origin of the receptors is a woman in her 30s in good health.

The chain joins TRBV12-3 or TRBV12-4 to TRBJ2-1; 15 nucleotides match TRBD2. The CDR3 runs 20 residues. The ends lost 4 bases at V and 8 bases at J; junction bases unmatched: 18. The CDR3 spells CASSSLPGLAGGALRDEQFF. CDR3 bases: TGTGCCAGCAGTTCATTACCGGGACTAGCGGGAGGTGCCCTTCGGGATGAGCAGTTCTTC.

This chain links TRBV6-6 with TRBJ1-1; TRBD1 matches 8 bases. Unmatched junction bases numbered 11, after V lost 10 bases and J lost 1 base. This CDR3 has 15 amino acids. Germline V lookup: CDR1 MNHNY, CDR2 SVGAGI (reference sequence). CDR3 sequence (DNA): TGTGCCACCTCCACTTATACAGGGGGGAACACTGAAGCTTTCTTT. Amino acids: CATSTYTGGNTEAFF.

This clonotype has more than one count but fewer than ten. V and J are TRBV28 and TRBJ2-5; D possibly corresponds to TRBD2 (6 bases). V lost 4 bases and J lost 5, with 17 bases in between. This CDR3 region has 15 residues. Looked up from germline, CDR1 is MDHEN and CDR2 is SYDVKM. The CDR3 loop is CASSSRRDAGETQYF. Here the CDR3 DNA reads TGTGCCAGCAGTTCTAGGAGGGACGCGGGGGAGACCCAGTACTTC.

This sequence joins TRBV28 and TRBJ1-5, with TRBD1 matching over 7 bases. This CDR3 region has 15 residues. Unmatched junction bases numbered 12, after V lost 10 bases and J lost 3 bases. The V gene's germline CDR1 is MDHEN and CDR2 SYDVKM. The CDR3 sequence: CATTFRDRDNQPQHF. CDR3 coding DNA: TGTGCCACCACGTTTAGGGACAGAGACAATCAGCCCCAGCATTTT.

This clonotype was seen ten or more times. The rearrangement links TRBV5-1 to TRBJ2-3; the match to TRBD2 covers 9 bases. CDR3 length: 16 residues. Trimming at V came to 0 bases and at J to 1 base, leaving 3 bases not matched to a gene. Per the germline V gene, CDR1 is SGHRS and CDR2 is YFSETQ. CDR3 nucleotides: TGCGCCAGCAGCTTGGAAGTAGCGGGGGGCACAGATACGCAGTATTTT. Its translation is CASSLEVAGGTDTQYF.

Worth noting for this clonotype: A much bigger clone sits one base away, suggesting this may be a read error. The chain uses TRBV5-1 and TRBJ2-6; 8 bases match TRBD1. Germline V gene lookup returns CDR1 SGHRS and CDR2 YFSETQ. The CDR3 runs to 15 residues. The CDR3, as DNA: TGCGCCAGCACTGGACAGGGTTCTGGGGCCAACGTCCAGACTTTC. Its translation is CASTGQGSGANVQTF.

The genes are TRBV29-1 and TRBJ2-3, with TRBD1 matching 7 bases. In germline, CDR1 is SQVTM, CDR2 ANQGSEA. This CDR3 comprises 13 residues. The junction had 4 bases not matched to a gene; V was cut back by 3 bases and J by 4 bases. CDR3 residues: CSVDRQGPDTQYF. The CDR3 bases are TGCAGCGTTGACAGACAGGGTCCAGATACGCAGTATTTT.

The V call is TRBV2, the J call TRBJ2-3; 9 bases map to TRBD2. The V gene end was trimmed by 5 bases and the J gene end by 11 bases; junction bases not matched to a gene: 5. The germline CDR1 and CDR2 sequences are SNHLY and FYNNEI. The CDR3 covers 12 residues. The CDR3 region has the DNA TGTGCCAGCAGTTATTCAGCGGGGGGGCAGTATTTT. This encodes CASSYSAGGQYF.

For the CDR3, the DNA is TGTGCCAGCAGCGTAGTGGTCAGGCAGAACACTGAAGCTTTCTTT. It is translated as CASSVVVRQNTEAFF. V and J are TRBV9 and TRBJ1-1; D gene uncertain. V was trimmed by 0 bases and J by 1 base, leaving 10 bases between them. This CDR3 contains 15 residues. In germline, CDR1 is SGDLS, CDR2 YYNGEE.